The next 28 T cell receptor beta chains were all read from a single sample in a study of shared clonotypes between healthy human individuals. The repertoire was sequenced with immunoSEQ multiplex PCR; TCRdb's copy has only in-frame clones and lacks some. Altogether approximately 1,500,000 clones are present, approximately 98% being singletons, with the ten largest covering roughly 0.45%. What was sequenced was naive CD4+ T cells sorted from blood. The subset: CD45RA+ positively selected. The source of these receptors is a man in his thirties or forties in good health.

V usage is TRBV7-9 and J usage is TRBJ2-1; D is unresolved. Trimming pared 4 bases from V and 3 bases from J, leaving 10 bases between. The CDR3 extends over 14 amino acids. Germline values: CDR1 SEHNR, CDR2 FQNEAQ (reference sequence). CDR3 amino acids: CASSSTEFYNEQFF. The CDR3 DNA sequence: TGTGCCAGCAGCTCGACCGAATTCTACAATGAGCAGTTCTTC.

This rearrangement joins TRBV29-1 to TRBJ1-1, with 11 bases that match TRBD1. The CDR3 length is 12 residues. Trimming at V came to 7 bases and at J to 4 bases, leaving 2 bases not matched to a gene. Germline V lookup: CDR1 SQVTM, CDR2 ANQGSEA. CDR3 DNA sequence: TGCAGCGCGGGACAGGGGGGCACTGAAGCTTTCTTT. This translates into CSAGQGGTEAFF.

The chain carries TRBV9 and TRBJ2-2; the match to TRBD2 covers 9 bases. Trimming cost V 0 bases and J 1 base; bases outside gene matches: 4. Germline CDR1 and CDR2: SGDLS and YYNGEE. The CDR3 loop spans 17 amino acids. The CDR3 is CASSVEDSGRNTGELFF. The CDR3 nucleotides are TGTGCCAGCAGCGTAGAAGATAGCGGGAGGAACACCGGGGAGCTGTTTTTT.

The chain links TRBV28 to TRBJ2-3; 8 bases fit TRBD1. The CDR3 has 15 residues. Germline V gene sequence: CDR1 MDHEN, CDR2 SYDVKM. V dropped 6 bases and J dropped 2; count of bases not matched to a gene: 7. For the CDR3, the DNA is TGTGCCAGCAGATCTGACAGGGGCCCCACAGATACGCAGTATTTT. The encoded protein is CASRSDRGPTDTQYF. The whole variable domain, filled in from reference TRBV28 and TRBJ2-3, reads DVKVTQSSRYLVKRTGEKVFLECVQDMDHENMFWYRQDPGLGLRLIYFSYDVKMKEKGDIPEGYSVSREKKERFSLILESASTNQTSMYLCASRSDRGPTDTQYFGPGTRLTVL.

The chain combines TRBV5-1 with TRBJ1-1; D remains ambiguous. Germline CDR1 is SGHRS and CDR2 is YFSETQ. This CDR3 is 13 amino acids long. With 4 bases removed from V and 3 bases from J, the gap between germline ends came to 10 bases. CDR3 amino acids: CASSGGRYTEAFF. CDR3 sequence (DNA): TGCGCCAGCAGCGGCGGCAGATACACTGAAGCTTTCTTT.

J is TRBJ2-7 and V is TRBV9, with 7 bases identical to TRBD2. CDR3 size: 15 residues. Germline V gene sequence: CDR1 SGDLS, CDR2 YYNGEE. V lost 4 bases and J lost 1; bases outside the gene matches: 8. The CDR3 coding sequence is TGTGCCAGCAGCCCCGGGACTACCGTATCCTACGAGCAGTACTTC. Translation: CASSPGTTVSYEQYF.

The chain couples TRBV6-5 to TRBJ2-3, with D possibly TRBD1 on 6 matching bases. The CDR3 consists of 13 residues. The germline gives CDR1 MNHEY, CDR2 SVGAGI. With 11 bases removed from V and 1 base from J, the gap between germline ends came to 13 bases. In DNA form, the CDR3 reads TGTGCCGCAAGGGGGACCGGCACAGATACGCAGTATTTT. Protein: CAARGTGTDTQYF.

The J gene is TRBJ2-3, the V gene TRBV14; no definite D call. V lost 1 base and J 6 bases, leaving 5 bases between the germline ends. The CDR3 loop spans 12 amino acids. Germline V gene lookup returns CDR1 SGHDN and CDR2 FVKESK. CDR3 in DNA: TGTGCCAGCAGCCAAGTCGGGGATACGCAGTATTTT. Translation gives CASSQVGDTQYF.

V gene TRBV5-4 combines with J gene TRBJ2-3; possibly TRBD1 for D (6 bases). Germline assignment: CDR1 SGHNT and CDR2 YYREEE (reference sequence). This CDR3 is built from 16 residues. V gave up 6 bases and J gave up 0 bases, with 17 bases separating them. CDR3 sequence reads: CASTSGTTRSTDTQYF. CDR3 bases: TGTGCCAGCACCTCCGGGACAACCCGTAGCACAGATACGCAGTATTTT.

The chain recombines TRBV27 with TRBJ2-2; maybe TRBD2 (5 bases). This CDR3 spans 15 amino acids. Germline V gene sequence: CDR1 MNHEY, CDR2 SMNVEV (reference sequence). Trimming stripped 2 bases from V and 3 bases from J, with 10 bases between. For the CDR3, the DNA is TGTGCCAGCAGTTTAAGGGAGAAGGACACCGGGGAGCTGTTTTTT. This translates into CASSLREKDTGELFF.

This clone was detected only once. The DNA for the CDR3 is TGTGCCATCAACGCAGGACAGGCCAAAGGGAACAAATCCTACAATGAGCAGTTCTTC. Translation: CAINAGQAKGNKSYNEQFF. The chain joins TRBV10-3 to TRBJ2-1; TRBD1 matches 7 bases. This CDR3 spans 19 amino acids. Germline V gene data show CDR1 as ENHRY and CDR2 as SYGVKD. V lost 7 bases, J lost 1 base, and 19 bases stayed unmatched.

The chain couples TRBV18 to TRBJ2-5; a possible D gene is TRBD2 (5 bases). Trimming left V 2 bases short and J 2 bases short, with 9 bases between. Germline assignment: CDR1 KGHSH and CDR2 LQKENI. The CDR3 consists of 14 residues. For the CDR3, the DNA is TGTGCCAGCTCACCATCCGGGAATCAAGAGACCCAGTACTTC. Its translation is CASSPSGNQETQYF.

The J gene is TRBJ2-3, the V gene TRBV7-9; the D gene is possibly TRBD2 (5 bases). The CDR3 runs 17 residues. Deletions cut 3 bases from V and 3 bases from J, with 19 bases between. The V gene's germline CDR1 is SEHNR and CDR2 FQNEAQ (reference sequence). The CDR3 sequence is CASSFTKAGVATDTQYF. CDR3 sequence (DNA): TGTGCCAGCAGCTTCACGAAAGCCGGGGTGGCTACAGATACGCAGTATTTT.

The CDR3 sequence: CASSSRLAGATGELFF. CDR3 in DNA: TGTGCCAGCAGCTCGCGGCTAGCGGGAGCCACCGGGGAGCTGTTTTTT. V gene TRBV7-3 combines with J gene TRBJ2-2; the match to TRBD2 covers 10 bases. Looked up from germline, CDR1 is SGHTA and CDR2 is FQGTGA. There are 16 residues in the CDR3. The trim removed 4 bases at V and 4 bases at J, leaving 6 bases unmatched.

The CDR3 sequence: CASSSGLVGTDTQYF. In DNA, the CDR3 is TGTGCCAGCAGCTCAGGACTAGTTGGGACGGATACGCAGTATTTT. V gene TRBV7-3 combines with J gene TRBJ2-3; TRBD2 agrees at 7 bases. V shed 4 bases and J 6 bases; nucleotides not matched to a gene: 10. CDR3 size: 15 residues. Per germline, CDR1 SGHTA and CDR2 FQGTGA.

This sequence joins TRBV9 and TRBJ2-1; 9 bases fit TRBD2. The V and J ends lost 4 bases and 0 bases, in that order; junction bases with no gene match: 8. The CDR3 sequence is 17 residues long. CDR1 and CDR2 from the germline V gene are SGDLS and YYNGEE. This CDR3 reads CASSLRTSASSYNEQFF. The CDR3 DNA follows: TGTGCCAGCAGCCTGCGGACTAGCGCGAGCTCCTACAATGAGCAGTTCTTC.

The V call is TRBV5-1, the J call TRBJ2-1; 7 nucleotides line up with TRBD2. The CDR3 has 16 amino acids. V gave up 4 bases and J gave up 0 bases; unmatched junction bases: 7. The germline gives CDR1 SGHRS, CDR2 YFSETQ. CDR3 DNA sequence: TGCGCCAGCAGCCCCCTTAGCGGGTACTCCTACAATGAGCAGTTCTTC. Protein sequence: CASSPLSGYSYNEQFF.

The chain is built from TRBV9 and TRBJ1-1; D remains ambiguous. In germline, CDR1 is SGDLS, CDR2 YYNGEE. The CDR3 runs 11 residues. V was trimmed by 3 bases and J by 9 bases, leaving 9 bases between them. CDR3 region: CASSGEGKAFF. The CDR3 DNA reads as TGTGCCAGCAGCGGGGAGGGAAAAGCTTTCTTT.

This chain uses TRBV9 with TRBJ2-7; 8 nucleotides align to TRBD2. V trimming: 3 bases; J trimming: 5 bases; junction bases outside the gene matches: 7. This CDR3 region has 14 residues. Germline V gene sequence: CDR1 SGDLS, CDR2 YYNGEE. The CDR3 spells CASSAGTSLHEQYF. DNA of the CDR3: TGTGCCAGCAGCGCCGGGACTAGTCTCCACGAGCAGTACTTC. The full variable domain, rest sourced from reference TRBV9 and TRBJ2-7, is DSGVTQTPKHLITATGQRVTLRCSPRSGDLSVYWYQQSLDQGLQFLIQYYNGEERAKGNILERFSAQQFPDLHSELNLSSLELGDSALYFCASSAGTSLHEQYFGPGTRLTVT.

The gene calls are TRBV10-3 and TRBJ2-1, with D unclear. Trimming took 4 bases from V and 5 from J, leaving 3 bases between them. The length of the CDR3 is 11 residues. Germline V gene lookup returns CDR1 ENHRY and CDR2 SYGVKD. CDR3 loop: CAISGNNEQFF. Here the CDR3 DNA reads TGTGCCATCAGTGGGAACAATGAGCAGTTCTTC.

A note on this clone: Its ends do not fully match the called genes, so a read error is possible. The chain has TRBV29-1 and TRBJ2-5, with unresolved D. CDR1 and CDR2 (germline): SQVTM, ANQGSEA. The CDR3 runs to 12 residues. Here the CDR3 DNA reads TGCAGCGGTGAATTAGGCCAAGAGACCCAGTACTTC. Its protein is CSGELGQETQYF. Supplemented by reference TRBV29-1 and TRBJ2-5, the full variable domain reads SAVISQKPSRDICQRGTSLTIQCQVDSQVTMMFWYRQQPGQSLTLIATANQGSEATYESGFVIDKFPISRPNLTFSTLTVSNMSPEDSSIYLCSGELGQETQYFGPGTRLLVL.

The chain combines TRBV18 with TRBJ2-3, with D perhaps matching TRBD2 (6 bases). Germline CDR1 KGHSH, CDR2 LQKENI. Trimming pared 6 bases from V and 0 bases from J, leaving 25 bases between. This CDR3 region has 19 residues. The CDR3 region has the DNA TGTGCCAGCTCCCCTATCGTCGGGACTGCTATTTCTAGCACAGATACGCAGTATTTT. This translates into CASSPIVGTAISSTDTQYF. Full variable domain (remainder filled in from reference TRBV18 and TRBJ2-3): NAGVMQNPRHLVRRRGQEARLRCSPMKGHSHVYWYRQLPEEGLKFMVYLQKENIIDESGMPKERFSAEFPKEGPSILRIQQVVRGDSAAYFCASSPIVGTAISSTDTQYFGPGTRLTVL.

The chain links TRBV2 to TRBJ2-1, with no clear D. From germline, CDR1 is SNHLY and CDR2 FYNNEI. The CDR3 covers 15 residues. V was shortened by 3 bases and J by 0 bases, with 9 bases between the two germline ends. In DNA form, the CDR3 reads TGTGCCAGCAGTGAGGTATTCAGCTCCTACAATGAGCAGTTCTTC. Amino acid sequence: CASSEVFSSYNEQFF.

The chain links TRBV29-1 to TRBJ2-1; 7 positions match TRBD2. This CDR3 is built from 12 residues. Unmatched junction bases numbered 3, after V lost 3 bases and J lost 7 bases. Germline CDR1 reads SQVTM; CDR2 reads ANQGSEA. CDR3 in DNA: TGCAGCGTTGATGGCGGGAGTAATGAGCAGTTCTTC. This gives the protein CSVDGGSNEQFF.

This clone was observed once. The CDR3 reads CASSSLGLSLATNEKLFF. The CDR3 bases are TGTGCCAGCAGTTCTCTCGGCCTATCACTTGCAACTAATGAAAAACTGTTTTTT. This sequence joins TRBV27 and TRBJ1-4; D gene unclear. This CDR3 has 18 residues. The germline V gene encodes CDR1 MNHEY and CDR2 SMNVEV (reference sequence). V was clipped by 4 bases and J by 0 bases, with 18 bases between them.

This rearrangement joins TRBV10-3 to TRBJ2-6; possible D gene TRBD1, 5 bases. The V and J ends lost 0 bases and 0 bases respectively, with 9 bases between them. The V gene's germline CDR1 is ENHRY and CDR2 SYGVKD. CDR3 length equals 17 residues. The chain's CDR3 is CAISESNQGSGANVLTF. DNA for the CDR3: TGTGCCATCAGTGAGTCGAATCAGGGCTCTGGGGCCAACGTCCTGACTTTC.

This clone has just one count. The rearrangement links TRBV19 to TRBJ2-1; D unresolved. CDR3 length: 12 amino acids. Trimming left V 3 bases short and J 12 bases short, with 12 bases between. Germline lookup yields CDR1 LNHDA and CDR2 SQIVND (reference sequence). Here the CDR3 reads CASSISASPQFF. The CDR3 nucleotides are TGTGCCAGTAGTATTTCGGCTAGTCCGCAGTTCTTC.

This clone has more than one count but fewer than ten. The same CDR3 can be traced to other DNA sequences in this sample. J is TRBJ1-2 and V is TRBV28; D remains ambiguous. V was clipped by 7 bases and J by 2 bases, with 11 bases between them. There are 13 residues in the CDR3. CDR1 MDHEN and CDR2 SYDVKM come from the germline V gene. The CDR3 coding sequence is TGTGCCAGCACCCTAGGAAGGAACTATGGCTACACCTTC. It specifies CASTLGRNYGYTF.